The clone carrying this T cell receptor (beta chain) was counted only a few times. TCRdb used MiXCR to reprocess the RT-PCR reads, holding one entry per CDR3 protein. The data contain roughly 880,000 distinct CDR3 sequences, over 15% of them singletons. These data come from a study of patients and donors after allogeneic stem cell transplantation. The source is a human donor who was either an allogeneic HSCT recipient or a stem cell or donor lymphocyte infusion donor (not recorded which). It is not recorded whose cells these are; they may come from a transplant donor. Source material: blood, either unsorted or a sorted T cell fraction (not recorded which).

Written as DNA, the CDR3 is TGCAGTGCTAGAGACGCTAGCGGGGGGGAGACCCAGTACTTC. Translation gives CSARDASGGETQYF. The gene calls are TRBV20-1 and TRBJ2-5; 11 bases are shared with TRBD2. The trim removed 0 bases at V and 5 bases at J, leaving 2 bases unmatched. This CDR3 is built from 14 residues. The V gene's germline CDR1 is DFQATT and CDR2 SNEGSKA (reference sequence).